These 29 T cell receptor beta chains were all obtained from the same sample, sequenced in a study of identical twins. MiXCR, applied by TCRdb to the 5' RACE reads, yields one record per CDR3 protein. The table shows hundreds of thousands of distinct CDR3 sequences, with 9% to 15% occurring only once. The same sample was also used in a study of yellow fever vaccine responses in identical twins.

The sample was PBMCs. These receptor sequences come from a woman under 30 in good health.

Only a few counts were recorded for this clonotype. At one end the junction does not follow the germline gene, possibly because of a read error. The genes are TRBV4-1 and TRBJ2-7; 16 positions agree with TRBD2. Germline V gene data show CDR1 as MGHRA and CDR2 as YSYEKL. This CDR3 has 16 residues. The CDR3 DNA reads TGCGCCAGCAGCCAAGATCCGGGACTAGCGGGAGGGCAAGCAATCTTC. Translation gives CASSQDPGLAGGQAIF.

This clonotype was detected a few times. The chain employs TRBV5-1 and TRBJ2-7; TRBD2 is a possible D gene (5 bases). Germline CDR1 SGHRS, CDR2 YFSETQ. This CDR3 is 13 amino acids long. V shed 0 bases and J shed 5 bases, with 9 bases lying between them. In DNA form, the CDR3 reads TGCGCCAGCAGCTTGGCCCAGCGGAACGAGCAGTACTTC. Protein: CASSLAQRNEQYF. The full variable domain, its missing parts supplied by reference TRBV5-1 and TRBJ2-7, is KAGVTQTPRYLIKTRGQQVTLSCSPISGHRSVSWYQQTPGQGLQFLFEYFSETQRNKGNFPGRFSGRQFSNSRSEMNVSTLELGDSALYLCASSLAQRNEQYFGPGTRLTVT.

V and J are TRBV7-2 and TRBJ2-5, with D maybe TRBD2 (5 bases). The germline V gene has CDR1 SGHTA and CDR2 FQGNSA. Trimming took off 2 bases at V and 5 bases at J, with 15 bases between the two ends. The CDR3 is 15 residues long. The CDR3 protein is CASSLFRGRSETQYF. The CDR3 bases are TGTGCCAGCAGCTTATTCCGGGGAAGGTCGGAGACCCAGTACTTC.

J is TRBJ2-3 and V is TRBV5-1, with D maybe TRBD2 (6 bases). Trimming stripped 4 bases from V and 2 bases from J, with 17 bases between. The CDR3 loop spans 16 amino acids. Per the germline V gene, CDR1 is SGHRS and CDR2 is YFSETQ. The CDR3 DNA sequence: TGCGCCAGCAGCCAGGGAGGTGGGGGACCCACAGATACGCAGTATTTT. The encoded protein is CASSQGGGGPTDTQYF. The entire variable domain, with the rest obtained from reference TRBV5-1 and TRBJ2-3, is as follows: KAGVTQTPRYLIKTRGQQVTLSCSPISGHRSVSWYQQTPGQGLQFLFEYFSETQRNKGNFPGRFSGRQFSNSRSEMNVSTLELGDSALYLCASSQGGGGPTDTQYFGPGTRLTVL.

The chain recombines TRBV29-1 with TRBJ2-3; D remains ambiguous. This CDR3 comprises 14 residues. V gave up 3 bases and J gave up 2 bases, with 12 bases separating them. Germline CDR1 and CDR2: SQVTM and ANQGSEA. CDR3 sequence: CSVELQQLTDTQYF. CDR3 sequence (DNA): TGCAGCGTTGAGTTACAGCAACTCACAGATACGCAGTATTTT.

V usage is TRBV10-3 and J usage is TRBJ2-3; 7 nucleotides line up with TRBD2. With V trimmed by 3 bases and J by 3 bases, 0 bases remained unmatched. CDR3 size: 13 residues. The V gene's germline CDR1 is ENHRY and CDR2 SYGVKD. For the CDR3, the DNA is TGTGCCATCAGTGACGGGAGGACAGATACGCAGTATTTT. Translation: CAISDGRTDTQYF.

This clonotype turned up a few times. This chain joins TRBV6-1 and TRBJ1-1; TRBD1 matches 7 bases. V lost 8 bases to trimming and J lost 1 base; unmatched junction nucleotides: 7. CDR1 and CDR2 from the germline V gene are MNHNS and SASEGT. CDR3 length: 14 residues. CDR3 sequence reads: CASAKDRRNTEAFF. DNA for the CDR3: TGTGCCAGCGCCAAGGACAGGCGGAACACTGAAGCTTTCTTT.

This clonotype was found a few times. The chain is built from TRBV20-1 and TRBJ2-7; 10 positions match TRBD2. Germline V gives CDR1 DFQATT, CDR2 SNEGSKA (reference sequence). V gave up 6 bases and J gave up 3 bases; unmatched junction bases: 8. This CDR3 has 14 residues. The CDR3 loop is CSAHSAGGNYEQYF. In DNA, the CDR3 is TGCAGTGCCCATTCAGCGGGAGGGAACTACGAGCAGTACTTC.

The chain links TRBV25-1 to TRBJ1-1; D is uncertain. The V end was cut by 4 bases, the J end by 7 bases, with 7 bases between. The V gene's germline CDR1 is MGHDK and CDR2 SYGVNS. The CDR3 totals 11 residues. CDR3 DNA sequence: TGTGCCAGCAGTGTCCAGGTTGAAGCTTTCTTT. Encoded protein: CASSVQVEAFF.

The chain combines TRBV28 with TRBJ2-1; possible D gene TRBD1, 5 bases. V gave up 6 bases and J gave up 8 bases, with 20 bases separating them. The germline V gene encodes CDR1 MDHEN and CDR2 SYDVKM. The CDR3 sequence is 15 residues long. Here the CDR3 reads CASSPGQGRVYEQFF. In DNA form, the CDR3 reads TGTGCCAGCAGCCCCGGGCAGGGTAGGGTTTATGAGCAGTTCTTC. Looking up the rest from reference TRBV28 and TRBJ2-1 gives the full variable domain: DVKVTQSSRYLVKRTGEKVFLECVQDMDHENMFWYRQDPGLGLRLIYFSYDVKMKEKGDIPEGYSVSREKKERFSLILESASTNQTSMYLCASSPGQGRVYEQFFGPGTRLTVL.

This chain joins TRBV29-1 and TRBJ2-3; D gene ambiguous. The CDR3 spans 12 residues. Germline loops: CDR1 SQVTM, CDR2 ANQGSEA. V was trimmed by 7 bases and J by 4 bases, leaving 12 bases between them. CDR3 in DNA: TGCAGCGGGGCTAGTTCCCCAGATACGCAGTATTTT. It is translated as CSGASSPDTQYF.

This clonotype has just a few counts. The CDR3 protein is CSGRGSWVYNEQFF. Written as DNA, the CDR3 is TGCAGCGGCCGTGGGTCCTGGGTCTACAATGAGCAGTTCTTC. The chain joins TRBV29-1 to TRBJ2-1; D gene unclear. Trimming stripped 7 bases from V and 3 bases from J, with 16 bases between. The CDR3 length is 14 residues. Per the germline V gene, CDR1 is SQVTM and CDR2 is ANQGSEA.

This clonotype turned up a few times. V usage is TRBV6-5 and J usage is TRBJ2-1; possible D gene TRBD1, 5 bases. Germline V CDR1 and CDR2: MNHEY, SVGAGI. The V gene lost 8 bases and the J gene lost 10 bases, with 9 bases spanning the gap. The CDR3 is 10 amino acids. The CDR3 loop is CASGQGEQFF. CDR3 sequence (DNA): TGTGCCAGCGGTCAGGGAGAGCAGTTCTTC.

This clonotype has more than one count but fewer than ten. The CDR3 bases are TGTGCCAGCAGCTGGGGGAAGGTGTTGCGGAATTCACCCCTCCACTTT. It encodes CASSWGKVLRNSPLHF. V and J are TRBV5-6 and TRBJ1-6; weak D call: TRBD1 (5 bases). The CDR3 loop spans 16 amino acids. Germline CDR1 and CDR2: SGHDT and YYEEEE. With 3 bases removed from V and 7 bases from J, the gap between germline ends came to 17 bases.

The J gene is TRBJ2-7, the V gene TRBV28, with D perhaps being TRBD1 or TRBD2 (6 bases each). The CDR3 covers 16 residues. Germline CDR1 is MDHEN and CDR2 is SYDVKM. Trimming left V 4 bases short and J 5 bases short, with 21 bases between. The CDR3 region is CASSSRGEAGRNEQYF. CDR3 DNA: TGTGCCAGCAGTTCAAGGGGGGAGGCGGGAAGGAACGAGCAGTACTTC.

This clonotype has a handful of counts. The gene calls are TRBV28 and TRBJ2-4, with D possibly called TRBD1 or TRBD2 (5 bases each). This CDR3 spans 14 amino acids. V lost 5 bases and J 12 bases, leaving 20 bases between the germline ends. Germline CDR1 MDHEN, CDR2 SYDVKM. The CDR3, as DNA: TGTGCCAGCAGTGCGACGGGCACCCAAGGGACTCAGTACTTC. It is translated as CASSATGTQGTQYF.

As DNA, the CDR3 is TGCAGTGCTACTCCTGGAGATACGCAGTATTTT. Translated: CSATPGDTQYF. The chain is built from TRBV20-1 and TRBJ2-3, with D hard to call. This CDR3 has 11 amino acids. Germline CDR1 reads DFQATT; CDR2 reads SNEGSKA (reference sequence). Trimming cost V 4 bases and J 5 bases, with 7 bases left between them.

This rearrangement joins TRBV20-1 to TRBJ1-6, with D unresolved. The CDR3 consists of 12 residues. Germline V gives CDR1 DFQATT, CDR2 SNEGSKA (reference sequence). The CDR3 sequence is CGFSSYNSPLHF. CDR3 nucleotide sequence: TGCGGGTTTAGTTCCTATAATTCACCCCTCCACTTT.

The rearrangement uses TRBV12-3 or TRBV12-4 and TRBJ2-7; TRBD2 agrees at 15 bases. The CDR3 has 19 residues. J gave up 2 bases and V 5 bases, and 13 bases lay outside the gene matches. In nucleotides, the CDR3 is TGTGCCAGCAGTCTCCAAACCGGGACTAGCGGGAGGTCGACCTACGAGCAGTACTTC. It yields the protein CASSLQTGTSGRSTYEQYF.

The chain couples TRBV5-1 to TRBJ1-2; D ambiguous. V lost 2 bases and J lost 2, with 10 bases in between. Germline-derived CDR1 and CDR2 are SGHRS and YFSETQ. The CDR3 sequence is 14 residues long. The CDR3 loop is CASSFTYGNYGYTF. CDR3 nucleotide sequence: TGCGCCAGCAGCTTTACTTACGGCAACTATGGCTACACCTTC.

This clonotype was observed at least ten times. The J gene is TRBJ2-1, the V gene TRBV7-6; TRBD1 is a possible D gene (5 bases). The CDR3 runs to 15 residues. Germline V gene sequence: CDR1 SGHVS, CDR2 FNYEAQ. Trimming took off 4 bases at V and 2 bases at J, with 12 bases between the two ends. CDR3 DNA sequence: TGTGCCAGCAGCTCTCCCAGGGAAACCTACAATGAGCAGTTCTTC. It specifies CASSSPRETYNEQFF.

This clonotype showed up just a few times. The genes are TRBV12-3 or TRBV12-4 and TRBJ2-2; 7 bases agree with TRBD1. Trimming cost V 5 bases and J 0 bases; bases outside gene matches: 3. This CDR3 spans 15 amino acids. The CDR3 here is CASSDRVTNTGELFF. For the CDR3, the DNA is TGTGCCAGCAGTGACAGGGTAACGAACACCGGGGAGCTGTTTTTT.

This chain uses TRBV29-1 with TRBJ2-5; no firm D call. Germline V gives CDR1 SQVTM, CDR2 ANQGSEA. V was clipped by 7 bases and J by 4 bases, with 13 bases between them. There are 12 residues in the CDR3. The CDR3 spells CSALRSGETQYF. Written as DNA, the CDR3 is TGCAGCGCTCTCAGGTCTGGAGAGACCCAGTACTTC.

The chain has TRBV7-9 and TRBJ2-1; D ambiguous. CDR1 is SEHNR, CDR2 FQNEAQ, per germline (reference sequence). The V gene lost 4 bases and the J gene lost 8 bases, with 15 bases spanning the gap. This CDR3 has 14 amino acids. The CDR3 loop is CASSSPGRHYEQFF. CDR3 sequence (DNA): TGTGCCAGCAGCTCCCCCGGACGGCATTATGAGCAGTTCTTC.

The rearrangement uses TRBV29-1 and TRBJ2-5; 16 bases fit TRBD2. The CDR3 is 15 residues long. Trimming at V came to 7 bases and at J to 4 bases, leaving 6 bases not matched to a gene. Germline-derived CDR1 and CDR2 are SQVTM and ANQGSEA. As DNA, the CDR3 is TGCAGCGCGGGACTAGCGGGAGGGCTGGGAGAGACCCAGTACTTC. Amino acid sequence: CSAGLAGGLGETQYF.

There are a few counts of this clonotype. The CDR3 loop reads CASRNGHSDTQYF. CDR3 DNA: TGTGCCAGTAGGAACGGACACTCAGATACGCAGTATTTT. The rearrangement uses TRBV19 and TRBJ2-3; D might be TRBD1 (5 bases). This CDR3 is 13 amino acids long. Trimming removed 6 bases at V and 4 bases at J, with 11 bases between. Germline values: CDR1 LNHDA, CDR2 SQIVND (reference sequence).

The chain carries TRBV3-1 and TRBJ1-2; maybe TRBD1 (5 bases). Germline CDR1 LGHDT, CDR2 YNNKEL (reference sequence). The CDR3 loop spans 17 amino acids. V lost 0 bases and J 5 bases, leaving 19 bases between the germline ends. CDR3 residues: CASSQDKPPRTTYGYTF. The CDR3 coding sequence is TGTGCCAGCAGCCAAGATAAGCCGCCCAGGACAACGTATGGCTACACCTTC.

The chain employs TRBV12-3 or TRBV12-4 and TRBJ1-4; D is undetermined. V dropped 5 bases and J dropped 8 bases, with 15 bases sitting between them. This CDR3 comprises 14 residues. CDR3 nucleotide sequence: TGTGCCAGCAGTGCCCGCCCCCTAGGGGAAAAACTGTTTTTT. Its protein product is CASSARPLGEKLFF.

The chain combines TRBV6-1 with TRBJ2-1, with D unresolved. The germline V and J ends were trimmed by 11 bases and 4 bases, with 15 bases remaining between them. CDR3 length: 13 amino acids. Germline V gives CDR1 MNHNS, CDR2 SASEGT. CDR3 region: CAGPSTRYNEQFF. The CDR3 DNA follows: TGTGCCGGCCCAAGTACGCGGTACAATGAGCAGTTCTTC.